The 24 T cell receptor beta chains listed next were all sequenced from one sample in a study of PD-1 blockade in classical Hodgkin lymphoma. Profiling relied on immunoSEQ multiplex PCR, and the TCRdb table lists in-frame clones only, not all of them. This sample has 35,000 to 50,000 clones; less than 75% occur once, and the top ten carry approximately 3%. Time point specified: cycle 4 day 1 (C4D1), after six to seven weeks of nivolumab. After autologous stem cell transplantation all patients relapsed, and prior brentuximab vedotin exposure differed between cohorts. This material consisted of peripheral blood mononuclear cells (PBMCs), taken before the fourth cycle of nivolumab. All receptors derive from a human donor with classical Hodgkin lymphoma.

This CDR3 is CASSPTGHLTETQYF. CDR3 in DNA: TGTGCCAGCAGCCCCACAGGCCACTTGACTGAGACCCAGTACTTC. J is TRBJ2-5 and V is TRBV7-3; D might be TRBD1 (5 bases). V lost 5 bases and J 5 bases, leaving 18 bases between the germline ends. Germline CDR1 reads SGHTA; CDR2 reads FQGTGA. The CDR3 extends over 15 amino acids.

There are a few counts of this clone. The rearrangement uses TRBV28 and TRBJ1-2; a possible D gene is TRBD1 (5 bases). The ends were cut back, 2 bases at V and 0 bases at J, with 10 bases in the middle. This CDR3 is 15 amino acids long. Germline V gene sequence: CDR1 MDHEN, CDR2 SYDVKM. CDR3 sequence (DNA): TGTGCCAGCAGTTTAACAGGCCTCACTAACTATGGCTACACCTTC. Protein: CASSLTGLTNYGYTF.

The chain couples TRBV28 to TRBJ2-6, with D possibly being TRBD1 (6 bases). Germline V gene lookup returns CDR1 MDHEN and CDR2 SYDVKM. V gave up 8 bases and J gave up 3 bases, with 8 bases separating them. CDR3 length: 13 residues. The CDR3, as DNA: TGTGCCAGCGAGGGGGATGGGGCCAACGTCCTGACTTTC. This codes for CASEGDGANVLTF.

The J gene is TRBJ1-3, the V gene TRBV6-1; D is possibly TRBD1 (6 bases). The V end lost 2 bases, the J end lost 3 bases, and 11 bases lay between the germline ends. The CDR3 runs 15 residues. Germline CDR1 MNHNS, CDR2 SASEGT. The CDR3 spells CASSESGAGGNTIYF. Written as DNA, the CDR3 is TGTGCCAGCAGTGAATCAGGGGCAGGTGGAAACACCATATATTTT.

This chain links TRBV5-6 with TRBJ1-6; D not resolved. Trimming removed 2 bases at V and 7 bases at J, with 4 bases between. Per germline, CDR1 SGHDT and CDR2 YYEEEE. The CDR3 loop spans 12 amino acids. The CDR3 loop reads CASSLWNSPLHF. In nucleotides, the CDR3 is TGTGCCAGCAGCTTATGGAATTCACCCCTCCACTTT.

This clone occurred a few times. The V gene is TRBV6-5, the J gene TRBJ1-1, with 9 bases aligning to TRBD1. The CDR3 contains 15 residues. Germline trimming cut 2 bases from V and 2 bases from J; bases unmatched to any gene: 3. Germline CDR1 MNHEY, CDR2 SVGAGI. CDR3 in amino acids: CASSYTGGVNTEAFF. In DNA, the CDR3 is TGTGCCAGCAGTTACACAGGGGGCGTTAACACTGAAGCTTTCTTT.

This clone showed up many times. The chain recombines TRBV11-3 with TRBJ1-1; D is unclear. V gave up 4 bases and J gave up 0 bases, with 9 bases separating them. The length of the CDR3 is 14 residues. The germline CDR1 and CDR2 sequences are SGHNT and YENEEA. For the CDR3, the DNA is TGTGCCAGCAGCTACGACGGCTTGAACACTGAAGCTTTCTTT. This encodes CASSYDGLNTEAFF.

V is TRBV30 and J is TRBJ2-7; D possibly matches TRBD1 or TRBD2 (6 bases each). Germline assignment: CDR1 GTSNPN and CDR2 SVGIG (reference sequence). The CDR3 length is 15 residues. Trimming left V 4 bases short and J 5 bases short, with 21 bases between. The CDR3 sequence: CAWMGGWQGQDEQYF. Here the CDR3 DNA reads TGTGCCTGGATGGGGGGATGGCAGGGGCAAGACGAGCAGTACTTC.

The rearrangement uses TRBV5-1 and TRBJ2-2, with 7 bases that match TRBD1. Losses at the gene ends were 3 bases for V and 6 bases for J; bases not matched to a gene: 8. Germline values: CDR1 SGHRS, CDR2 YFSETQ. The CDR3 is 15 amino acids. Written as DNA, the CDR3 is TGCGCCAGCAGCTACGACAGGGTCTCGTCCGGGGAGCTGTTTTTT. Amino acid sequence: CASSYDRVSSGELFF.

J is TRBJ2-7 and V is TRBV5-4, with 9 bases matching TRBD1. CDR1 is SGHNT and CDR2 is YYREEE in the germline V gene (reference sequence). The CDR3 runs to 16 residues. Trimming removed 0 bases from V and 3 bases from J; junction bases left unmatched: 7. This CDR3 is CASSLGGQGKFYEQYF. CDR3 in DNA: TGTGCCAGCAGCTTGGGTGGACAGGGGAAGTTCTACGAGCAGTACTTC.

This clone was picked up a small number of times. The V and J genes are TRBV5-4 and TRBJ2-1; 11 bases map to TRBD2. The CDR3 runs 16 residues. Unmatched junction bases numbered 6, after V lost 3 bases and J lost 4 bases. Germline assignment: CDR1 SGHNT and CDR2 YYREEE (reference sequence). The CDR3, as DNA: TGTGCCAGCAGCTCGCCTAGCGGGGGGCGGTACAATGAGCAGTTCTTC. Protein: CASSSPSGGRYNEQFF.

The genes are TRBV10-3 and TRBJ1-2; D possibly corresponds to TRBD1 (5 bases). CDR3 size: 17 residues. Trimming pared 2 bases from V and 3 bases from J, leaving 19 bases between. Germline CDR1 is ENHRY and CDR2 is SYGVKD. CDR3 region: CAISEGRGTLGDYGYTF. For the CDR3, the DNA is TGTGCCATCAGTGAGGGAAGAGGGACCCTCGGCGACTATGGCTACACCTTC.

The rearrangement links TRBV28 to TRBJ1-1, with TRBD1 matching 7 bases. V lost 3 bases to trimming and J lost 9 bases; unmatched junction nucleotides: 10. Looked up from germline, CDR1 is MDHEN and CDR2 is SYDVKM. The CDR3 length is 14 residues. The CDR3 spells CASSFPDREGKAFF. The DNA of the CDR3 is TGTGCCAGCAGTTTCCCCGACAGGGAAGGAAAAGCTTTCTTT.

The gene calls are TRBV28 and TRBJ2-1, with 13 bases aligning to TRBD2. V lost 0 bases and J lost 10; bases outside the gene matches: 9. This CDR3 has 17 residues. Germline loops: CDR1 MDHEN, CDR2 SYDVKM. CDR3 nucleotides: TGTGCCAGCAGTTTATGGGAACTAGCGGGAGGGCCGGGGGAGCAGTTCTTC. Protein sequence: CASSLWELAGGPGEQFF.

The rearrangement uses TRBV6-1 and TRBJ2-7, with 7 bases lining up with TRBD1. The ends lost 3 bases at V and 6 bases at J; junction bases unmatched: 11. Germline V gene data show CDR1 as MNHNS and CDR2 as SASEGT. CDR3 length: 15 amino acids. The DNA of the CDR3 is TGTGCCAGCAGTGATGCTACGGCAGGGGGTTCCGAGCAGTACTTC. Translating gives CASSDATAGGSEQYF.

The chain carries TRBV6-5 and TRBJ2-1; D may correspond to TRBD1 or TRBD2 (5 bases each). V lost 6 bases, J lost 9 bases, and 12 bases lay in between. The CDR3 runs to 12 residues. Germline V gene lookup returns CDR1 MNHEY and CDR2 SVGAGI. The chain's CDR3 is CASSRTGGEQFF. The CDR3 DNA sequence: TGTGCCAGCAGCCGGACTGGGGGTGAGCAGTTCTTC.

With regard to this clone: At one of its ends the junction is not consistent with the germline gene, which may arise from a read error. The V and J genes are TRBV10-3 and TRBJ2-7, with a possible D match to TRBD2 (5 bases). This CDR3 has 11 amino acids. The germline V gene encodes CDR1 ENHRY and CDR2 SYGVKD. Written as DNA, the CDR3 is TGTGCCAGCAGTACTCGGGGAGAGCAGTACTTC. Translating it yields CASSTRGEQYF.

The chain has TRBV20-1 and TRBJ2-7; D call uncertain. This CDR3 contains 10 residues. CDR1 DFQATT and CDR2 SNEGSKA come from the germline V gene (reference sequence). This CDR3 is CSAREYEQYF. The CDR3 DNA is TGCAGCGCAAGGGAATACGAGCAGTACTTC.

DNA of the CDR3: TGTGCCAGTAGTATATATTACGGGAGCTCCTACGAGCAGTACTTC. The encoded protein is CASSIYYGSSYEQYF. This chain connects TRBV19 to TRBJ2-5, with D possibly TRBD2 on 6 matching bases. The closer fit of TRBJ2-7 to the DNA end suggests the J call may be wrong. CDR3 length: 15 amino acids. Per germline, CDR1 LNHDA and CDR2 SQIVND (reference sequence).

The rearrangement uses TRBV18 and TRBJ1-3; D perhaps matches TRBD1 (6 bases). The V end was cut by 1 base, the J end by 3 bases, with 13 bases between. Germline values: CDR1 KGHSH, CDR2 LQKENI. The CDR3 runs to 16 residues. The CDR3 DNA sequence: TGTGCCAGCTCACCACAGGGGGGAGACCTTGGAAACACCATATATTTT. Its translation: CASSPQGGDLGNTIYF.

V gene TRBV30 combines with J gene TRBJ1-4; no firm D call. V lost 4 bases, J lost 5 bases, and 8 bases lay in between. The CDR3 covers 12 residues. Germline V gene data show CDR1 as GTSNPN and CDR2 as SVGIG (reference sequence). CDR3 sequence reads: CAWTRSNEKLFF. In nucleotides, the CDR3 is TGTGCCTGGACCAGGTCGAATGAAAAACTGTTTTTT.

This chain links TRBV7-2 with TRBJ2-3, with D hard to call. CDR1 and CDR2 from the germline V gene are SGHTA and FQGNSA. This CDR3 spans 15 amino acids. V shed 1 base and J shed 5 bases, with 13 bases lying between them. Here the CDR3 DNA reads TGTGCCAGCAGCTTAGTGGCTTGGGCCGGAGATACGCAGTATTTT. Translating gives CASSLVAWAGDTQYF.

The chain is built from TRBV30 and TRBJ1-2; TRBD1 agrees at 11 bases. The V and J ends lost 2 bases and 4 bases, in that order; junction bases with no gene match: 9. This CDR3 contains 16 residues. Per the germline V gene, CDR1 is GTSNPN and CDR2 is SVGIG (reference sequence). The DNA of the CDR3 is TGTGCCTGGAGTTTCCGCCGGACAGGGGGCATCTATGGCTACACCTTC. Residues: CAWSFRRTGGIYGYTF.

This clone was recorded many times. V and J are TRBV7-9 and TRBJ1-5; no firm D call. Trimming cost V 3 bases and J 5 bases, with 5 bases left between them. Germline values: CDR1 SEHNR, CDR2 FQNEAQ (reference sequence). CDR3 size: 12 residues. This CDR3 is CASSLVDQPQHF. The CDR3 DNA sequence: TGTGCCAGCAGCTTGGTGGATCAGCCCCAGCATTTT.